A single sample gave rise to the 8 T cell receptor beta chains below, sequenced in a study of graft-versus-host responses after intestinal transplantation. Libraries were prepared by immunoSEQ multiplex PCR; TCRdb keeps only in-frame clonotypes and omits some of them. The sample lists under 150,000 clones; 85% to 95% were seen once. The antigens these receptors bind are not known. The sequences come from unstimulated CD4+ T cells sorted from spleen or lymph node cells, collected before intestinal transplant. The receptors come from a human donor who received an intestinal transplant.

This clone was observed a single time. This rearrangement joins TRBV7-9 to TRBJ1-2; D unclear. CDR1 is SEHNR and CDR2 is FQNEAQ in the germline V gene (reference sequence). Trimming removed 8 bases from V and 4 bases from J, with 17 bases in between. The CDR3 loop spans 14 amino acids. CDR3 sequence (DNA): TGTGCCAGCGGGGAGGAGGGTCGTACCTATGGCTACACCTTC. This sequence encodes CASGEEGRTYGYTF.

This clone has only a few counts. The chain couples TRBV19 to TRBJ2-6; TRBD2 matches 8 bases. Losses at the gene ends were 3 bases for V and 2 bases for J; bases not matched to a gene: 3. Germline values: CDR1 LNHDA, CDR2 SQIVND (reference sequence). The CDR3 is 16 residues long. CDR3 residues: CASSIAGGTGANVLTF. The CDR3 coding sequence is TGTGCCAGTAGTATTGCGGGGGGCACTGGGGCCAACGTCCTGACTTTC. The full variable domain, rest sourced from reference TRBV19 and TRBJ2-6, is DGGITQSPKYLFRKEGQNVTLSCEQNLNHDAMYWYRQDPGQGLRLIYYSQIVNDFQKGDIAEGYSVSREKKESFPLTVTSAQKNPTAFYLCASSIAGGTGANVLTFGAGSRLTVL.

The chain joins TRBV30 to TRBJ1-6; possible D gene TRBD1, 6 bases. From germline, CDR1 is GTSNPN and CDR2 SVGIG (reference sequence). CDR3 length equals 11 residues. V was cut by 5 bases and J by 10 bases, with 9 bases left in between. This CDR3 is CAWARGSPLHF. The CDR3, as DNA: TGTGCCTGGGCCAGGGGCTCACCCCTCCACTTT.

This clone was seen just once. The chain links TRBV2 to TRBJ1-6; D not resolved. V lost 2 bases and J 0 bases, leaving 14 bases between the germline ends. CDR3 size: 18 residues. The germline gives CDR1 SNHLY, CDR2 FYNNEI. CDR3: CASSERRPAGSYNSPLHF. The CDR3 coding sequence is TGTGCCAGCAGTGAACGGCGTCCTGCGGGCTCCTATAATTCACCCCTCCACTTT.

The chain employs TRBV6-1 and TRBJ1-6; D call uncertain. The V gene lost 8 bases and the J gene lost 10 bases, with 3 bases spanning the gap. CDR1 is MNHNS and CDR2 is SASEGT in the germline V gene. The CDR3 consists of 9 residues. As DNA, the CDR3 is TGTGCCAGCGGCTCACCCCTCCACTTT. Translated: CASGSPLHF.

In its sample, this clone was seen once. The chain joins TRBV7-8 to TRBJ2-5, with D perhaps TRBD2 (7 bases). Trimming pared 7 bases from V and 1 base from J, leaving 25 bases between. This CDR3 contains 18 residues. Germline V gene sequence: CDR1 SGHVS, CDR2 FQNEAQ. CDR3 amino acids: CASNPRGRVAALQETQYF. The CDR3 DNA is TGTGCCAGCAACCCAAGGGGGAGGGTAGCGGCACTCCAAGAGACCCAGTACTTC.

The genes are TRBV2 and TRBJ1-5; no reliable D call. Trimming stripped 0 bases from V and 1 base from J, with 7 bases between. The CDR3 is 15 residues long. CDR1 is SNHLY, CDR2 FYNNEI, per germline. CDR3 sequence reads: CASSEALDSNQPQHF. Here the CDR3 DNA reads TGTGCCAGCAGTGAAGCGCTCGACAGCAATCAGCCCCAGCATTTT.

The chain uses TRBV6-1 and TRBJ1-5; D might be TRBD1 (6 bases). Per germline, CDR1 MNHNS and CDR2 SASEGT. Trimming left V 6 bases short and J 4 bases short, with 10 bases between. This CDR3 region has 13 residues. In DNA, the CDR3 is TGTGCCAGCAGCACTAGGGGGAATCAGCCCCAGCATTTT. Protein: CASSTRGNQPQHF.